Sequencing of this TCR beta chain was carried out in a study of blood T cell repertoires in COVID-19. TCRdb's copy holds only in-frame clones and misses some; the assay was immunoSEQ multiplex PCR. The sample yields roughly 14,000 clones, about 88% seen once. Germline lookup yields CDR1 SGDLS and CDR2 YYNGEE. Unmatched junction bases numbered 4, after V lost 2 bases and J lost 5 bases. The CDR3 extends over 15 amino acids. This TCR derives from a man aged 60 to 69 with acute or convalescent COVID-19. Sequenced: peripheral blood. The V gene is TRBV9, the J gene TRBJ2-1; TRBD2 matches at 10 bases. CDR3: CASSVLAGANNEQFF. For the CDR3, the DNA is TGTGCCAGCAGCGTCCTAGCGGGGGCGAACAATGAGCAGTTCTTC.